These 26 T cell receptor beta chains share one sample of origin, sequenced in a study of regulatory T cells in long-lasting Graves disease. Specified time point: newly diagnosed GD, antithyroid drugs for less than 3 months. The TCR library was made from RNA extracted from PBMCs. For TCR beta, libraries came from iRepertoire HTBI primers and Arm-PCR of CDR3 regions. TCRdb redid the calling of the multiplex PCR reads with MiXCR, one entry per CDR3 protein. The table lists hundreds of thousands of distinct CDR3 sequences, about 15% of them singletons. These data were also filed under a second study, of T cells in Graves' hyperthyroidism and ophthalmopathy.

This specimen consisted of peripheral blood mononuclear cells (PBMCs), obtained at new diagnosis, from a patient treated with antithyroid drugs. Receptor source: a woman between 40 and 55 years old with Graves disease.

The gene calls are TRBV20-1 and TRBJ2-3, with unresolved D. Germline loops: CDR1 DFQATT, CDR2 SNEGSKA (reference sequence). V was cut by 3 bases and J by 4 bases, with 11 bases left in between. The CDR3 runs 13 residues. CDR3 protein: CSARNPSADTQYF. CDR3 sequence (DNA): TGCAGTGCTAGGAACCCCTCGGCAGATACGCAGTATTTT.

There are many counts of this clonotype. The chain employs TRBV6-2 or TRBV6-3 and TRBJ2-1; TRBD2 is a possible D gene (5 bases). The CDR3 is 13 amino acids. CDR1 is MNHEY and CDR2 is SVGEGT in the germline V gene. The V and J ends lost 8 bases and 9 bases respectively, with 17 bases between them. CDR3 protein: CASGQNSAAEQFF. The CDR3 DNA is TGTGCCAGCGGCCAAAATTCAGCGGCTGAGCAGTTCTTC.

This clonotype was recorded many times. J is TRBJ2-5 and V is TRBV12-3 or TRBV12-4; 8 bases are shared with TRBD2. V was pared by 5 bases and J by 1 base, with 15 bases of the junction left unmatched. The CDR3 consists of 18 residues. In nucleotides, the CDR3 is TGTGCCAGCAGTAAGGGCTCGACTAGCGTCAGCTCCCAAGAGACCCAGTACTTC. Encoded protein: CASSKGSTSVSSQETQYF.

This clonotype was detected a few times. The chain joins TRBV27 to TRBJ2-7; the D gene could be TRBD1 or TRBD2 (5 bases each). The CDR3 is 14 amino acids. Deletions cut 6 bases from V and 7 bases from J, with 19 bases between. CDR1 is MNHEY and CDR2 is SMNVEV in the germline V gene (reference sequence). The CDR3 coding sequence is TGTGCCAGCAGAGAGGGCGTTCGGGGCCAAGAGCAGTACTTC. Protein product: CASREGVRGQEQYF.

This clonotype appeared many times. The chain employs TRBV11-2 and TRBJ1-6, with D perhaps TRBD1 (5 bases). The CDR3 consists of 13 residues. The V end lost 4 bases, the J end lost 10 bases, and 11 bases lay between the germline ends. CDR1 and CDR2 from the germline V gene are SGHAT and FQNNGV. The CDR3 here is CASSYGGGSPLHF. The DNA for the CDR3 is TGTGCCAGCAGCTACGGCGGGGGGTCACCCCTCCACTTT.

This clonotype was found a few times. Being one base from a much bigger clone, this may be a read error. The chain employs TRBV11-2 and TRBJ2-2; D possibly uses TRBD1 or TRBD2 (5 bases each). CDR1 is SGHAT and CDR2 is FQNNGV in the germline V gene. This CDR3 comprises 15 residues. The V end lost 8 bases, the J end lost 6 bases, and 19 bases lay between the germline ends. CDR3 residues: CASGIPRGRAGELFF. CDR3 nucleotide sequence: TGTGCCAGCGGAATCCCCCGGGGACGGGCCGGGGAGCTGTTTTTT. Drawing the rest from reference TRBV11-2 and TRBJ2-2, the complete variable domain is EAGVAQSPRYKIIEKRQSVAFWCNPISGHATLYWYQQILGQGPKLLIQFQNNGVVDDSQLPKDRFSAERLKGVDSTLKIQPAKLEDSAVYLCASGIPRGRAGELFFGEGSRLTVL.

The J gene is TRBJ2-1, the V gene TRBV4-2; D perhaps matches TRBD2 (5 bases). This CDR3 contains 14 residues. V gave up 4 bases and J gave up 8 bases, with 15 bases separating them. Looked up from germline, CDR1 is LGHNA and CDR2 is YNFKEQ. CDR3 nucleotide sequence: TGTGCCAGCAGCCCTTGGACTGAACCGCATGAGCAGTTCTTC. It codes for CASSPWTEPHEQFF.

For this clonotype: A far larger clone is one nucleotide away, so this likely arose from a read error. The chain has TRBV6-2 or TRBV6-3 and TRBJ2-1; a possible D gene is TRBD2 (5 bases). V lost 5 bases and J lost 10, with 24 bases in between. CDR3 length: 16 residues. Germline CDR1 and CDR2: MNHEY and SVGEGT. The CDR3 nucleotides are TGTGCCAGCAGTCAGCTCAGCGGCCCCCAGTCCTACGAGCAGTTCTTC. Translating it yields CASSQLSGPQSYEQFF.

The chain combines TRBV9 with TRBJ2-7; the D is unclear. The germline V gene encodes CDR1 SGDLS and CDR2 YYNGEE. V was trimmed by 0 bases and J by 2 bases, leaving 9 bases between them. There are 14 residues in the CDR3. The CDR3 DNA reads as TGTGCCAGCAGCGTAGAGGAACGGACCTACGAGCAGTACTTC. As protein: CASSVEERTYEQYF. The full variable domain, completed using reference TRBV9 and TRBJ2-7, is DSGVTQTPKHLITATGQRVTLRCSPRSGDLSVYWYQQSLDQGLQFLIQYYNGEERAKGNILERFSAQQFPDLHSELNLSSLELGDSALYFCASSVEERTYEQYFGPGTRLTVT.

This clonotype was seen ten or more times. The chain couples TRBV28 to TRBJ2-1; weak D call: TRBD2 (6 bases). With 2 bases removed from V and 1 base from J, the gap between germline ends came to 12 bases. CDR3 length: 16 amino acids. Germline CDR1 is MDHEN and CDR2 is SYDVKM. The CDR3 region is CASSLVLGGSYNEQFF. The CDR3 DNA sequence: TGTGCCAGCAGTTTAGTATTGGGGGGTTCCTACAATGAGCAGTTCTTC.

This clonotype showed up just a few times. CDR3 DNA sequence: TGTGCCAGCAGCTTCGGCACCTACTATGGCTACACCTTC. Translation: CASSFGTYYGYTF. The chain combines TRBV7-9 with TRBJ1-2; D is unresolved. Trimming left V 3 bases short and J 3 bases short, with 8 bases between. The CDR3 extends over 13 amino acids. The germline V gene encodes CDR1 SEHNR and CDR2 FQNEAQ (reference sequence).

As for this clonotype: This may arise from a read error, as a much more abundant clone is one base away. V is TRBV11-3 and J is TRBJ2-3; 7 bases are a match to TRBD1. The CDR3 totals 13 residues. Per germline, CDR1 SGHNT and CDR2 YENEEA. This CDR3 reads CASSSRGTDAQYF. The CDR3 DNA is TGTGCCAGCAGCTCCAGGGGGACAGATGCGCAGTATTTT.

This clonotype appeared many times. The chain carries TRBV9 and TRBJ2-7, with D perhaps matching TRBD2 (6 bases). Between the trimmed V and J ends, which lost 0 bases and 4 bases, there was a span of 8 bases. CDR3 length: 13 residues. Germline V CDR1 and CDR2: SGDLS, YYNGEE. The CDR3 nucleotides are TGTGCCAGCAGCGTAGGAGCGGGTTACGAGCAGTACTTC. Its protein is CASSVGAGYEQYF.

The table lists this clonotype with many counts. The V and J genes are TRBV27 and TRBJ2-3; the D gene is possibly TRBD2 (5 bases). CDR1 is MNHEY, CDR2 SMNVEV, per germline (reference sequence). V was pared by 6 bases and J by 3 bases, with 10 bases between. The CDR3 covers 13 residues. As DNA, the CDR3 is TGTGCCAGCAGGTTACTAGTGACAGATACGCAGTATTTT. Residues: CASRLLVTDTQYF.

As regards this clonotype: Without the conserved terminal phenylalanine or tryptophan, this CDR3 likely stems from a read error. J is TRBJ2-7 and V is TRBV5-1; D possibly uses TRBD1 or TRBD2 (6 bases each). Trimming pared 0 bases from V and 4 bases from J, leaving 11 bases between. Germline V gene sequence: CDR1 SGHRS, CDR2 YFSETQ. This CDR3 has 14 residues. CDR3 nucleotides: TGCGCCAGCAGCTTGGGGGGGGCGCGGTACGAGCAGTACCTC. Translation: CASSLGGARYEQYL.

There are many counts of this clonotype. The gene calls are TRBV6-2 or TRBV6-3 and TRBJ2-5; 12 bases map to TRBD2. The CDR3 has 21 amino acids. CDR1 is MNHEY and CDR2 is SVGEGT in the germline V gene. The V and J ends lost 5 bases and 5 bases, in that order; junction bases with no gene match: 24. The CDR3 spells CASSHRSPTSGSGMWMETQYF. CDR3 coding DNA: TGTGCCAGCAGTCACCGATCCCCGACTAGCGGGAGTGGTATGTGGATGGAGACCCAGTACTTC.

The CDR3 DNA reads as TGCGCCAGCAGCCAAGATCTTGATGGGGGGCTCATCGGCTACACCTTC. Protein product: CASSQDLDGGLIGYTF. The chain has TRBV4-3 and TRBJ1-2; a possible D gene is TRBD1 (6 bases). V lost 0 bases, J lost 8 bases, and 19 bases lay in between. This CDR3 comprises 16 residues. CDR1 is LGHNA, CDR2 YSLEER, per germline.

This clonotype was observed a handful of times. The chain couples TRBV5-4 to TRBJ2-3; D may be TRBD1 (6 bases). V shed 0 bases and J shed 2 bases, with 13 bases lying between them. CDR3 size: 16 residues. Germline V gene lookup returns CDR1 SGHNT and CDR2 YYREEE (reference sequence). The CDR3, as DNA: TGTGCCAGCAGCTTGGGGGGGCCACTCATCACAGATACGCAGTATTTT. Amino acid sequence: CASSLGGPLITDTQYF. Full variable domain (missing parts from reference TRBV5-4 and TRBJ2-3): ETGVTQSPTHLIKTRGQQVTLRCSSQSGHNTVSWYQQALGQGPQFIFQYYREEENGRGNFPPRFSGLQFPNYSSELNVNALELDDSALYLCASSLGGPLITDTQYFGPGTRLTVL.

This clonotype was counted between two and nine times. The chain combines TRBV9 with TRBJ1-2, with a tentative D call TRBD1 (5 bases). This CDR3 is 18 amino acids long. The V and J ends lost 0 bases and 0 bases respectively, with 18 bases between them. Germline V gene data show CDR1 as SGDLS and CDR2 as YYNGEE. CDR3 region: CASSVEFKVGPANYGYTF. CDR3 DNA sequence: TGTGCCAGCAGCGTAGAATTTAAGGTGGGGCCCGCTAACTATGGCTACACCTTC.

This chain uses TRBV19 with TRBJ2-7, with 7 bases fitting TRBD1. Germline V gene sequence: CDR1 LNHDA, CDR2 SQIVND (reference sequence). The CDR3 totals 13 residues. The ends lost 10 bases at V and 7 bases at J; junction bases unmatched: 13. This CDR3 is CANRTDRYGEQYF. The CDR3 DNA reads as TGTGCCAATAGGACGGACAGGTACGGGGAGCAGTACTTC.

A few counts support this clonotype. A much larger clone sits a single nucleotide away, making a read error possible. V is TRBV6-2 or TRBV6-3 and J is TRBJ2-1; 10 positions agree with TRBD2. Trimming at V came to 7 bases and at J to 8 bases, leaving 5 bases not matched to a gene. The CDR3 is 13 amino acids. CDR1 MNHEY and CDR2 SVGEGT come from the germline V gene. For the CDR3, the DNA is TGTGCCAGCAAGCTAGCGGGAGCCCATGAGCAGTTCTTC. Protein: CASKLAGAHEQFF.

This clonotype was observed at least ten times. The rearrangement uses TRBV28 and TRBJ2-2, with 7 bases lining up with TRBD1. This CDR3 is 16 amino acids long. The V gene end was trimmed by 2 bases and the J gene end by 6 bases; junction bases not matched to a gene: 9. From germline, CDR1 is MDHEN and CDR2 SYDVKM. CDR3 in DNA: TGTGCCAGCAGTTTACCTCGCCGGACAGGTGCCGGGGAGCTGTTTTTT. It yields the protein CASSLPRRTGAGELFF. The full variable domain, rest sourced from reference TRBV28 and TRBJ2-2, is DVKVTQSSRYLVKRTGEKVFLECVQDMDHENMFWYRQDPGLGLRLIYFSYDVKMKEKGDIPEGYSVSREKKERFSLILESASTNQTSMYLCASSLPRRTGAGELFFGEGSRLTVL.

This clonotype was seen ten or more times. The CDR3 region is CASSYSISGGTKDYEQYF. CDR3 in DNA: TGTGCCAGCAGTTACTCGATTTCAGGGGGCACTAAGGACTACGAGCAGTACTTC. The chain joins TRBV6-2 or TRBV6-3 to TRBJ2-7; 8 bases are shared with TRBD1. Trimming took 0 bases from V and 3 from J; bases not matched to a gene: 13. CDR3 length: 18 residues. Per the germline V gene, CDR1 is MNHEY and CDR2 is SVGEGT.

This rearrangement joins TRBV9 to TRBJ2-7; no clear D gene. Deletions cut 0 bases from V and 0 bases from J, with 7 bases between. CDR3 length equals 14 residues. Germline V gene data show CDR1 as SGDLS and CDR2 as YYNGEE. The CDR3 region is CASSVGRASYEQYF. The CDR3 DNA reads as TGTGCCAGCAGCGTAGGAAGGGCCTCCTACGAGCAGTACTTC.

V and J are TRBV3-1 and TRBJ2-2; D gene uncertain. Trimming took 4 bases from V and 3 from J, leaving 6 bases between them. The CDR3 runs 13 residues. Per the germline V gene, CDR1 is LGHDT and CDR2 is YNNKEL (reference sequence). The CDR3 loop reads CASSRPYTGELFF. In nucleotides, the CDR3 is TGTGCCAGCAGCCGACCGTACACCGGGGAGCTGTTTTTT.

The chain recombines TRBV19 with TRBJ2-2, with D perhaps being TRBD1 or TRBD2 (6 bases each). The CDR3 runs to 16 residues. V was clipped by 9 bases and J by 2 bases, with 19 bases between them. Germline loops: CDR1 LNHDA, CDR2 SQIVND (reference sequence). The CDR3 DNA sequence: TGTGCCAGAAGATTTCCCCCCGGGGGCAACACCGGGGAGCTGTTTTTT. Translating it yields CARRFPPGGNTGELFF.